This T cell receptor beta chain was sequenced in a study of blood T cell repertoires in COVID-19. In the study overall: Specimens from acute and convalescent COVID-19 originated in the United States, Italy and Spain. PBMCs, B-cell-depleted T cells, or T cells provided the cDNA or gDNA that made up the material.

While infection was still active, Seattle patients were enrolled and then followed longitudinally. Here immunoSEQ multiplex PCR was the method, and the copy in TCRdb shows in-frame clones only, minus some. Of under 450,000 clones in the sample, about 88% were seen once. Germline V gene lookup returns CDR1 LGHNA and CDR2 YNFKEQ. This CDR3 has 16 residues. The trim removed 1 base at V and 2 bases at J, leaving 3 bases unmatched. The specimen sequenced was peripheral blood. The source of this sequence is a woman aged 40 to 50 with COVID-19, enrolled during active disease. The rearrangement joins TRBV4-2 to TRBJ2-3; 10 nucleotides line up with TRBD2. CDR3 loop: CASSQATSGFTDTQYF. The CDR3 DNA reads TGTGCCAGCAGCCAAGCGACTAGCGGGTTCACAGATACGCAGTATTTT.